Listed here are 8 T cell receptor beta chains from one sample, sequenced in a study of cytomegalovirus exposure and HLA in healthy donors. This PCR relied on a set of 60 Vbeta primers and 13 Jbeta primers. Measured with immunoSEQ multiplex PCR; TCRdb has only the in-frame clones, and not every one. The table shows under 250,000 clones, with about 81% occurring only once. Sample: PBMCs. Source of these receptors: a woman between 55 and 75 years old in good health and CMV-seropositive.

As regards this clone: One end of the junction varies from germline; a read error may be responsible. The chain recombines TRBV5-1 with TRBJ2-1; 8 positions match TRBD2. CDR3 size: 15 residues. Germline V gives CDR1 SGHRS, CDR2 YFSETQ. Here the CDR3 DNA reads TGCGCCAGCAGCTTGGTGTTAGCGGGATACACTGAGCAGTTCTTC. Translating it yields CASSLVLAGYTEQFF.

The chain carries TRBV2 and TRBJ2-1, with 7 bases identical to TRBD2. CDR1 SNHLY and CDR2 FYNNEI come from the germline V gene. The CDR3 sequence is 14 residues long. Trimming took 6 bases from V and 3 from J; bases not matched to a gene: 5. This CDR3 is CASSRGSFYNEQFF. The DNA of the CDR3 is TGTGCCAGCAGCCGCGGGAGTTTCTACAATGAGCAGTTCTTC.

This clone showed up just once. The genes are TRBV14 and TRBJ1-1, with D hard to call. The CDR3 loop spans 13 amino acids. Germline lookup yields CDR1 SGHDN and CDR2 FVKESK. Deletions cut 0 bases from V and 0 bases from J, with 2 bases between. CDR3 in amino acids: CASSQDMNTEAFF. CDR3 DNA: TGTGCCAGCAGCCAAGATATGAACACTGAAGCTTTCTTT.

This chain connects TRBV28 to TRBJ1-4; TRBD1 matches 10 bases. Germline CDR1 and CDR2: MDHEN and SYDVKM. This CDR3 region has 14 residues. V lost 8 bases and J lost 8; bases outside the gene matches: 8. The CDR3 DNA is TGTGCCAGCGGCGACAGGGGGCCGGGGGAAAAACTGTTTTTT. Residues: CASGDRGPGEKLFF.

The chain employs TRBV29-1 and TRBJ1-2; D might be TRBD1 (6 bases). The CDR3 runs to 12 residues. Deletions cut 6 bases from V and 7 bases from J, with 15 bases between. Germline V gives CDR1 SQVTM, CDR2 ANQGSEA. CDR3: CSVVISDSGYTF. CDR3 in DNA: TGCAGCGTCGTCATCTCGGACAGTGGCTACACCTTC.

This clone occurred once. This chain uses TRBV29-1 with TRBJ1-3, with no clear D. There are 13 residues in the CDR3. Looked up from germline, CDR1 is SQVTM and CDR2 is ANQGSEA. Trimming took off 7 bases at V and 0 bases at J, with 10 bases between the two ends. In nucleotides, the CDR3 is TGCAGCGCCAGTCGGAGCTCTGGAAACACCATATATTTT. Encoded protein: CSASRSSGNTIYF.

This chain uses TRBV6-5 with TRBJ1-2; 7 nucleotides align to TRBD1. The CDR3 is 15 amino acids. With 6 bases clipped from V and 8 bases from J, the junction kept 15 bases outside the gene matches. In germline, CDR1 is MNHEY, CDR2 SVGAGI. CDR3 loop: CASSPTWTGGQGYTF. The CDR3 nucleotides are TGTGCCAGCAGCCCTACCTGGACAGGCGGTCAGGGCTACACCTTC.

The rearrangement links TRBV5-4 to TRBJ2-3; a weak D match, TRBD1 (6 bases). Trimming removed 6 bases at V and 3 bases at J, with 11 bases between. The germline V gene has CDR1 SGHNT and CDR2 YYREEE (reference sequence). This CDR3 spans 13 amino acids. CDR3 protein: CASKYTGTDTQYF. CDR3 in DNA: TGTGCCAGCAAATACACAGGGACAGATACGCAGTATTTT.